The entry below describes one TCR beta chain. The data derive from a study of shared clonotypes between healthy human individuals. Naive CD8 cells lacked CD45RO, underwent positive selection for CCR7 and left out terminally differentiated effector memory CD45RA+ cells. Sequencing was performed with immunoSEQ multiplex PCR; in TCRdb, only in-frame clones are kept and a portion is missing. Here the sample spans 1.5 million to 2.5 million clones, over 85% being singletons. Germline-derived CDR1 and CDR2 are GTSNPN and SVGIG (reference sequence). V was shortened by 0 bases and J by 8 bases, with 8 bases between the two germline ends. This CDR3 is 13 amino acids long.

This rearrangement joins TRBV30 to TRBJ1-6; D call uncertain. The specimen was naive CD8+ T cells sorted from blood. The receptor was isolated from a man younger than 35 in good health. The CDR3 DNA is TGTGCCTGGAGTGTAGCGGGTTATTCACCCCTCCACTTT. Translated: CAWSVAGYSPLHF.